This T cell receptor beta chain was documented in a study of blood T cells in healthy people across ages. Whole-study results and caveats: The study could not conclusively compare naive and antigen-experienced cells, given its unsorted PBMCs. Possibly, changes in expanded clonotypes were confounded because donor CMV status was unknown.

Notes on this clonotype: What it binds is unknown.

CDR1 is WSHSY and CDR2 is SAAADI in the germline V gene. V lost 5 bases and J lost 10; bases outside the gene matches: 13. This CDR3 contains 15 residues. A second PCR, run for about 7 to 11 cycles, used a sample-barcoded 5' primer plus a J-beta primer mix. TCRdb analysed the 5' RACE reads with MiXCR anew, one entry per CDR3 protein. This sample yields approximately 830,000 distinct CDR3 sequences, of which around two thirds are seen a single time; about a quarter belongs to the top ten. Material: blood. The chain couples TRBV10-2 to TRBJ2-3, with 9 bases that match TRBD2. This sequence was found in a man aged 30 to 45 in good health. CDR3 region: CASSRSGGLSDAQYF. The CDR3 nucleotides read TGCGCCAGCAGTCGCAGCGGGGGGCTTAGCGATGCGCAGTATTTT.